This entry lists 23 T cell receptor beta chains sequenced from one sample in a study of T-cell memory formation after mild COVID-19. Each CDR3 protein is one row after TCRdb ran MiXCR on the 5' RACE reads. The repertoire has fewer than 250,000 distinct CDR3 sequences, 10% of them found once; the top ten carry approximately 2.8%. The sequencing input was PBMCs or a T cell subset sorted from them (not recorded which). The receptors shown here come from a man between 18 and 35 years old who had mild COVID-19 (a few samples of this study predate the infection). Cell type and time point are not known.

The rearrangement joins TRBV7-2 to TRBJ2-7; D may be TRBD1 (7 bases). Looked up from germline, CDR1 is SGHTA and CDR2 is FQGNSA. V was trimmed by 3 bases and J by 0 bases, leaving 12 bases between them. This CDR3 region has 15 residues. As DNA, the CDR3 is TGTGCCAGCAGCTTGTCGGGGGACAGCTCCTACGAGCAGTACTTC. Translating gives CASSLSGDSSYEQYF.

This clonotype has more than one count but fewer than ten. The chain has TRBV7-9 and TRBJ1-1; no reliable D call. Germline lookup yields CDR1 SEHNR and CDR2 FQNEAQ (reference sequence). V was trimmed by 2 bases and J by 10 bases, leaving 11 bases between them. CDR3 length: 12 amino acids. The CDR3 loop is CASSLYPEGAFF. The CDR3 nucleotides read TGTGCCAGCAGCTTATACCCGGAAGGAGCTTTCTTT.

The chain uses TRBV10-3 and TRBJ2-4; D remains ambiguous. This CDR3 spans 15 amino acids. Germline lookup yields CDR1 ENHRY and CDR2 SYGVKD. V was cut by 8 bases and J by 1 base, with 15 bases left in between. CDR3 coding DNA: TGTGCCATCGCTGAGACCGTTGAGGCCAAAAACATTCAGTACTTC. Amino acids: CAIAETVEAKNIQYF.

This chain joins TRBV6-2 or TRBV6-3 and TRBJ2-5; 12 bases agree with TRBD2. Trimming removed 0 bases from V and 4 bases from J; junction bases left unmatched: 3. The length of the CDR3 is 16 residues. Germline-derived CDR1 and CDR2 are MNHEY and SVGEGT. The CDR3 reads CASSYSGLAGTETQYF. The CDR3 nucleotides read TGTGCCAGCAGTTACTCCGGACTAGCGGGGACAGAGACCCAGTACTTC.

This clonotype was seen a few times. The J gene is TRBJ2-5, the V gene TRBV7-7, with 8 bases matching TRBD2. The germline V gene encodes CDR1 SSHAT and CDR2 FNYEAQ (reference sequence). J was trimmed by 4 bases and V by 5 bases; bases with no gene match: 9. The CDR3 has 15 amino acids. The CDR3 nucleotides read TGTGCCAGCAGCAGAGGTAGCGGGGCGGGAGAGACCCAGTACTTC. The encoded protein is CASSRGSGAGETQYF. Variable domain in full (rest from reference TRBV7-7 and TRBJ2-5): GAGVSQSPRYKVTKRGQDVTLRCDPISSHATLYWYQQALGQGPEFLTYFNYEAQPDKSGLPSDRFSAERPEGSISTLTIQRTEQRDSAMYRCASSRGSGAGETQYFGPGTRLLVL.

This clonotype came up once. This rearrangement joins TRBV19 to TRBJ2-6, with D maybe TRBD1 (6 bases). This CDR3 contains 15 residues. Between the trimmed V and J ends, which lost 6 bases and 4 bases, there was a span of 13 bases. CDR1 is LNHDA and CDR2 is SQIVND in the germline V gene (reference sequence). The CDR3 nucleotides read TGTGCCAGTAGGTTGGACAGTTCAGGGGCCAACGTCCTGACTTTC. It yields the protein CASRLDSSGANVLTF.

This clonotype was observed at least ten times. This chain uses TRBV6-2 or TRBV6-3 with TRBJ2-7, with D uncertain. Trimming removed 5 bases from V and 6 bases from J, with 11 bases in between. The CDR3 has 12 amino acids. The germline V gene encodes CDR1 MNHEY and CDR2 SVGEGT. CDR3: CASSRTMTEQYF. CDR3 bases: TGTGCCAGCAGTCGAACTATGACCGAGCAGTACTTC.

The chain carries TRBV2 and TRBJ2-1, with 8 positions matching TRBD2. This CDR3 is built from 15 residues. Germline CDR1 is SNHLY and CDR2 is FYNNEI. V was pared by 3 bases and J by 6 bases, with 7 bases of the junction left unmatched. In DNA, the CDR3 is TGTGCCAGCAGTGAGGGACGGGGGGGCACCAATGAGCAGTTCTTC. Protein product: CASSEGRGGTNEQFF. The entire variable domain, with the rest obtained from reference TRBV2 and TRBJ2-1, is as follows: EPEVTQTPSHQVTQMGQEVILRCVPISNHLYFYWYRQILGQKVEFLVSFYNNEISEKSEIFDDQFSVERPDGSNFTLKIRSTKLEDSAMYFCASSEGRGGTNEQFFGPGTRLTVL.

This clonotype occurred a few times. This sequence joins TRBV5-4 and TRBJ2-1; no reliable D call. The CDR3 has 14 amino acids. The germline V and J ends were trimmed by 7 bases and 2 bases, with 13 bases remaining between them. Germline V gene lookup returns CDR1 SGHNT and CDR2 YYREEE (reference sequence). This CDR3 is CASGVATTYNEQFF. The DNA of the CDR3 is TGTGCCAGCGGTGTGGCAACAACCTACAATGAGCAGTTCTTC.

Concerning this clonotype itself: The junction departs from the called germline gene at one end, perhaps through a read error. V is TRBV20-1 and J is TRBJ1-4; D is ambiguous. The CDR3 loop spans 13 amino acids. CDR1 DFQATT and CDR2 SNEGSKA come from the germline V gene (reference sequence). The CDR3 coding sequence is TGCAGTGTTAGAGATGCAACTAATGAAAAACTGTTTTTT. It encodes CSVRDATNEKLFF.

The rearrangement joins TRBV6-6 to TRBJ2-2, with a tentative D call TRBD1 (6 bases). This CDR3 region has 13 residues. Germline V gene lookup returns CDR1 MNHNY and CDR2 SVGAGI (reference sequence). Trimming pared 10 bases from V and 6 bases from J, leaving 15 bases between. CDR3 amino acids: CAIYQGRSGELFF. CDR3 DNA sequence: TGTGCCATCTACCAGGGGCGGTCCGGGGAGCTGTTTTTT.

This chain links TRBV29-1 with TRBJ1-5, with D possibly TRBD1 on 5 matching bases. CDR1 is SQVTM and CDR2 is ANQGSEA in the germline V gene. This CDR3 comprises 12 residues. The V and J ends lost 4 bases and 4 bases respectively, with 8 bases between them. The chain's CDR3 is CSVGDGNQPQHF. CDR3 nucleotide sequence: TGCAGCGTTGGGGACGGGAATCAGCCCCAGCATTTT.

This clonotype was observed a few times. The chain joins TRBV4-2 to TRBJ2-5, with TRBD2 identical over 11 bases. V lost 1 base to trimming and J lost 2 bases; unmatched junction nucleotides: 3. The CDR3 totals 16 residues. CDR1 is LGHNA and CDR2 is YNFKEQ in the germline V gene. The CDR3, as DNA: TGTGCCAGCAGCCAAGTACTAGCGGGGGCTCAAGAGACCCAGTACTTC. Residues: CASSQVLAGAQETQYF.

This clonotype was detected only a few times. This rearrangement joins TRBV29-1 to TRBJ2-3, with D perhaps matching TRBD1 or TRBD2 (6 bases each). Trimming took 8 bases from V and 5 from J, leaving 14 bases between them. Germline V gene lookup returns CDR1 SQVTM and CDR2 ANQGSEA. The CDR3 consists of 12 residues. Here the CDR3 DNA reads TGCAGCATGGGGGGCTTAGGAGATACGCAGTATTTT. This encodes CSMGGLGDTQYF.

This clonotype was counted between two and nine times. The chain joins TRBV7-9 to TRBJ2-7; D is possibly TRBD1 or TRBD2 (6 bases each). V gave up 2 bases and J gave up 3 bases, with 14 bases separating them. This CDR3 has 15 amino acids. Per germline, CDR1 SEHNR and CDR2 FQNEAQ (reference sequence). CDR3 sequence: CASSLLGGQFYEQYF. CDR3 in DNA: TGTGCCAGCAGCTTATTGGGGGGCCAATTCTACGAGCAGTACTTC.

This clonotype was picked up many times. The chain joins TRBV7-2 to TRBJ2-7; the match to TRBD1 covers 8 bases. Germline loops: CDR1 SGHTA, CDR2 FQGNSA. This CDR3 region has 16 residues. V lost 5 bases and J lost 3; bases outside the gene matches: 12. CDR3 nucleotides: TGTGCCAGCAGCGAAAATCTCGGACAGGGAGTCTACGAGCAGTACTTC. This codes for CASSENLGQGVYEQYF.

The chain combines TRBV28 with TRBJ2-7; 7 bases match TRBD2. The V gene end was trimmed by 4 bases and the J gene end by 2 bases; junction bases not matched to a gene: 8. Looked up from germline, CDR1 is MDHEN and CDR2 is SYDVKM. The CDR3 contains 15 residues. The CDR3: CASSSTGGLTYEQYF. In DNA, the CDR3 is TGTGCCAGCAGTTCCACGGGGGGTCTAACCTACGAGCAGTACTTC. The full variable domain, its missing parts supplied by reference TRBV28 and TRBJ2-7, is DVKVTQSSRYLVKRTGEKVFLECVQDMDHENMFWYRQDPGLGLRLIYFSYDVKMKEKGDIPEGYSVSREKKERFSLILESASTNQTSMYLCASSSTGGLTYEQYFGPGTRLTVT.

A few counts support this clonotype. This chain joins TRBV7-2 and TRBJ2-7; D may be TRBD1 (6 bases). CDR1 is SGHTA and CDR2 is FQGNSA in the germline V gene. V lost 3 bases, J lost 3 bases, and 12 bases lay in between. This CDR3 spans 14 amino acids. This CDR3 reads CASSLSTGNYEQYF. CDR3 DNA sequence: TGTGCCAGCAGCTTGAGTACAGGGAACTACGAGCAGTACTTC.

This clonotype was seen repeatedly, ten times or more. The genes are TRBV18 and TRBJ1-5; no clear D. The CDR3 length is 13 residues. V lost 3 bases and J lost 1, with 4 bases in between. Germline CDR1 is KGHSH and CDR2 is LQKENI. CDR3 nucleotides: TGTGCCAGCTCACCCGGCAGCAATCAGCCCCAGCATTTT. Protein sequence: CASSPGSNQPQHF.

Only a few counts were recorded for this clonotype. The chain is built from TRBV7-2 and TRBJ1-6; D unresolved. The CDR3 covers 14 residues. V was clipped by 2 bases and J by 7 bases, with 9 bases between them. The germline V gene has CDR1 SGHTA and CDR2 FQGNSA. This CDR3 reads CASSLMEPNSPLHF. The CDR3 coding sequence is TGTGCCAGCAGCTTAATGGAGCCGAATTCACCCCTCCACTTT.

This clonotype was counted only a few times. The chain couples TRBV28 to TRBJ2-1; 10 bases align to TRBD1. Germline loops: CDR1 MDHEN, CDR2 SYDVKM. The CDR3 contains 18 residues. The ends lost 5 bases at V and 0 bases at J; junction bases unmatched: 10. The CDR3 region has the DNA TGTGCCAGCAGTCCTGACAGGGGGCTGGGAAGCTCCTACAATGAGCAGTTCTTC. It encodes CASSPDRGLGSSYNEQFF. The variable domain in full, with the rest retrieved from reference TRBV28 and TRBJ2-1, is DVKVTQSSRYLVKRTGEKVFLECVQDMDHENMFWYRQDPGLGLRLIYFSYDVKMKEKGDIPEGYSVSREKKERFSLILESASTNQTSMYLCASSPDRGLGSSYNEQFFGPGTRLTVL.

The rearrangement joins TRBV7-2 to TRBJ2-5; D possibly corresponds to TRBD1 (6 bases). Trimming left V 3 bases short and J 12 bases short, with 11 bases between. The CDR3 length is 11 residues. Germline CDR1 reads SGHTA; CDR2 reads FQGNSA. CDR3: CASSFNRAKYF. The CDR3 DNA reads TGTGCCAGCAGCTTTAACAGGGCGAAGTACTTC.

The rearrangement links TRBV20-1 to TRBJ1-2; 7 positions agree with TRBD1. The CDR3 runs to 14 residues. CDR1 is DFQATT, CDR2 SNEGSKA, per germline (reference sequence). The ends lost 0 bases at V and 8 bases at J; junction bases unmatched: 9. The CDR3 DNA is TGCAGTGCTAGAGATCAAGAGGGGGCGCGAGGCTACACCTTC. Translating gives CSARDQEGARGYTF.